Listed here are 8 T cell receptor beta chains from one sample, sequenced in a study of T cell repertoires in cytomegalovirus infection (dated by TCRdb to 2018 to 2020). TCRdb names Illumina HiSeq 1500 as the instrument used. Starting from the raw public reads, TCRdb applied fastp trimming at Q25, assembled clones with MiXCR and retained in-frame beta chains. Records with the same CDR3 protein are collapsed into one entry carrying the most frequent genes and DNA. Recorded for this sample are under 850,000 distinct CDR3 sequences; 35% to 40% of them occurred a single time. The ten top clones hold 2.8% of the sample. Sequenced sample: PBMCs. These receptors were obtained from a human donor in good health (CMV status not recorded). Some clones in this sample may be carry-over from other donors' samples.

This clonotype occurred a few times. The chain employs TRBV2 and TRBJ1-2; D might be TRBD1 (6 bases). Trimming took off 7 bases at V and 2 bases at J, with 11 bases between the two ends. The CDR3 sequence is 13 residues long. Germline loops: CDR1 SNHLY, CDR2 FYNNEI. In DNA form, the CDR3 reads TGTGCCAGCAAGAGCCAGGGGAACTATGGCTACACCTTC. It translates to CASKSQGNYGYTF. Filled out from reference TRBV2 and TRBJ1-2, the complete variable domain reads EPEVTQTPSHQVTQMGQEVILRCVPISNHLYFYWYRQILGQKVEFLVSFYNNEISEKSEIFDDQFSVERPDGSNFTLKIRSTKLEDSAMYFCASKSQGNYGYTFGSGTRLTVV.

The chain recombines TRBV15 with TRBJ2-1, with D unresolved. Germline V CDR1 and CDR2: LNHNV, YYDKDF (reference sequence). The CDR3 runs 14 residues. V dropped 3 bases and J dropped 7 bases, with 13 bases sitting between them. CDR3 nucleotides: TGTGCCACCAGCAGTGCCCCGGTTTTGAATGAGCAGTTCTTC. Its translation is CATSSAPVLNEQFF.

The chain uses TRBV3-1 and TRBJ2-1; 11 bases are a match to TRBD1. V shed 4 bases and J 5 bases; nucleotides not matched to a gene: 7. The CDR3 is made up of 16 amino acids. CDR1 LGHDT and CDR2 YNNKEL come from the germline V gene (reference sequence). In nucleotides, the CDR3 is TGTGCCAGCAGCCCGCTTGGGGGACAGGGGGACAATGAGCAGTTCTTC. Translating gives CASSPLGGQGDNEQFF.

This sequence joins TRBV28 and TRBJ1-1; 8 bases agree with TRBD1. V shed 5 bases, J shed 3 bases, and the junction held 17 bases outside the gene matches. CDR1 is MDHEN, CDR2 SYDVKM, per germline. The CDR3 runs to 18 residues. CDR3 coding DNA: TGTGCCAGCAGTCGGACAGGGTGGAGCGTTAGTTGGGACACTGAAGCTTTCTTT. It is translated as CASSRTGWSVSWDTEAFF.

A word on this clonotype: This clone may be a read error of a much larger clone one base away. J is TRBJ2-1 and V is TRBV12-3 or TRBV12-4; no clear D. V was cut by 4 bases and J by 0 bases, with 16 bases left in between. This CDR3 contains 17 residues. The CDR3, as DNA: TGTGCCAGCAGTTCACCCCAACTGCGAAGCTCCTACAATGAGCAGTTCTTC. Translation: CASSSPQLRSSYNEQFF.

This clonotype was seen repeatedly, ten times or more. This chain links TRBV7-2 with TRBJ2-7; the D gene is possibly TRBD1 (8 bases). Looked up from germline, CDR1 is SGHTA and CDR2 is FQGNSA. This CDR3 comprises 15 residues. V gave up 4 bases and J gave up 2 bases, with 15 bases separating them. The CDR3 loop reads CASSSGQGLPYEQYF. CDR3 coding DNA: TGTGCCAGCAGCTCCGGACAGGGACTACCCTACGAGCAGTACTTC.

The chain links TRBV7-2 to TRBJ2-5; D remains ambiguous. The CDR3 covers 16 residues. The germline CDR1 and CDR2 sequences are SGHTA and FQGNSA. Trimming left V 5 bases short and J 6 bases short, with 22 bases between. The CDR3 coding sequence is TGTGCCAGCAGCCCCGGTGCGATGCAGGTGGGCCAGACCCAGTACTTC. Protein: CASSPGAMQVGQTQYF.

This clonotype was observed at least ten times. The rearrangement joins TRBV25-1 to TRBJ1-6, with 9 bases aligning to TRBD1. This CDR3 has 14 amino acids. Germline CDR1 is MGHDK and CDR2 is SYGVNS. V was pared by 5 bases and J by 9 bases, with 5 bases of the junction left unmatched. CDR3 protein: CASSYRGHGSPLHF. CDR3 coding DNA: TGTGCCAGCAGTTACAGGGGGCACGGTTCACCCCTCCACTTT.